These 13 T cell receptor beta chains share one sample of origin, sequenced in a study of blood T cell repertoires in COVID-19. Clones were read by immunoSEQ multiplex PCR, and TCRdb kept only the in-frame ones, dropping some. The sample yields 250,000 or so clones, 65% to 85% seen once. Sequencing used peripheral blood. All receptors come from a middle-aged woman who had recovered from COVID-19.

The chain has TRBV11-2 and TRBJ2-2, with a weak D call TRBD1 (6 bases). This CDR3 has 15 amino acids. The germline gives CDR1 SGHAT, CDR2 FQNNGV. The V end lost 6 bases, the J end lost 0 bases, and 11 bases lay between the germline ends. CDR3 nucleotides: TGTGCCAGCAGTCGACAGGTCACGAACACCGGGGAGCTGTTTTTT. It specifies CASSRQVTNTGELFF.

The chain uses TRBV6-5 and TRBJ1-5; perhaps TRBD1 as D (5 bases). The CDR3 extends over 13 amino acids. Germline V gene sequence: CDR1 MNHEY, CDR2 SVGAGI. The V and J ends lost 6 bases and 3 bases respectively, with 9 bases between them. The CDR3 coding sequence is TGTGCCAGCAGGGTGACAGTCAATCAGCCCCAGCATTTT. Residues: CASRVTVNQPQHF.

CDR3 protein: CASSQDLARSYNEQFF. Written as DNA, the CDR3 is TGTGCCAGCAGCCAAGATCTAGCTCGTTCCTACAATGAGCAGTTCTTC. The chain combines TRBV3-1 (or the pseudogene TRBV3-2) with TRBJ2-1; a possible D gene is TRBD2 (5 bases). CDR1 is LGHDT and CDR2 is YNNKEL in the germline V gene (reference sequence). Trimming removed 0 bases at V and 1 base at J, with 10 bases between. This CDR3 region has 16 residues.

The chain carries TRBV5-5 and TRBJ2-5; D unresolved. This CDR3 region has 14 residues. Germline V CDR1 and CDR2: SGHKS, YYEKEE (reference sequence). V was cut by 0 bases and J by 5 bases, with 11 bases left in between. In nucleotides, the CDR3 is TGTGCCAGCAGCTTGGATGCGAGGTGGGAGACCCAGTACTTC. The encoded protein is CASSLDARWETQYF. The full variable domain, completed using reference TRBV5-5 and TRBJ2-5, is DAGVTQSPTHLIKTRGQQVTLRCSPISGHKSVSWYQQVLGQGPQFIFQYYEKEERGRGNFPDRFSARQFPNYSSELNVNALLLGDSALYLCASSLDARWETQYFGPGTRLLVL.

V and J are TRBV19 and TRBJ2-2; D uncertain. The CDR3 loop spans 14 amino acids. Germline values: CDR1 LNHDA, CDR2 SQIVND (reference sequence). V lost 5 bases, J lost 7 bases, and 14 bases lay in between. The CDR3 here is CASSFLGGHGELFF. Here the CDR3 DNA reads TGTGCCAGTAGTTTCCTCGGCGGCCACGGGGAGCTGTTTTTT.

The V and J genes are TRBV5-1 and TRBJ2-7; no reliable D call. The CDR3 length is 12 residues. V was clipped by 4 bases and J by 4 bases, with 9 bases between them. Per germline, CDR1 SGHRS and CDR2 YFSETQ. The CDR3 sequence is CASSRDLYEQYF. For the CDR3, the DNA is TGCGCCAGCAGCAGAGATCTGTACGAGCAGTACTTC.

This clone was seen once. The DNA for the CDR3 is TGTGCCAGCAGCTTACAGGACACTGAAGCTTTCTTT. Translated, it gives CASSLQDTEAFF. The V and J genes are TRBV7-9 and TRBJ1-1; D uncertain. This CDR3 is 12 amino acids long. V was pared by 2 bases and J by 3 bases, with 4 bases between. Germline CDR1 SEHNR, CDR2 FQNEAQ (reference sequence). The variable domain in full, with the rest retrieved from reference TRBV7-9 and TRBJ1-1, is DTGVSQNPRHKITKRGQNVTFRCDPISEHNRLYWYRQTLGQGPEFLTYFQNEAQLEKSRLLSDRFSAERPKGSFSTLEIQRTEQGDSAMYLCASSLQDTEAFFGQGTRLTVV.

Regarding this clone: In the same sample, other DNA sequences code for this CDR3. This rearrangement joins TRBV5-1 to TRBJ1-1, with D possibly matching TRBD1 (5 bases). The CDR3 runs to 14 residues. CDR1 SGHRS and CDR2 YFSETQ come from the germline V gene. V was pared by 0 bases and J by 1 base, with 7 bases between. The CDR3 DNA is TGCGCCAGCAGCTTGGCGGGGGGGAACACTGAAGCTTTCTTT. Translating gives CASSLAGGNTEAFF.

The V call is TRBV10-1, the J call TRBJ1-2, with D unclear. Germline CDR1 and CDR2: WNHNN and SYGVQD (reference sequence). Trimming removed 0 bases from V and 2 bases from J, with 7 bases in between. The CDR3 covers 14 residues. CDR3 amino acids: CASSESRQNYGYTF. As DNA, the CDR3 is TGCGCCAGCAGTGAGTCGAGACAAAACTATGGCTACACCTTC.

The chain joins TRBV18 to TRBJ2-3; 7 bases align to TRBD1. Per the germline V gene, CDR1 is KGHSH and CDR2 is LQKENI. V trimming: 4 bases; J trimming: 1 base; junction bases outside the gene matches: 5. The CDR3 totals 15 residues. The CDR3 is CASSRGQVGTDTQYF. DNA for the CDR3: TGTGCCAGCTCACGAGGACAGGTGGGCACAGATACGCAGTATTTT.

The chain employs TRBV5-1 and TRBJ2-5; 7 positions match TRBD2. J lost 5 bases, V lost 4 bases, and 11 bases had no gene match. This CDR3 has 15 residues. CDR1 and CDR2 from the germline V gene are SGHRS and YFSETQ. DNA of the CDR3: TGCGCCAGCAGCCTCGGGGGAAGGGGAGGGGAGACCCAGTACTTC. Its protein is CASSLGGRGGETQYF.

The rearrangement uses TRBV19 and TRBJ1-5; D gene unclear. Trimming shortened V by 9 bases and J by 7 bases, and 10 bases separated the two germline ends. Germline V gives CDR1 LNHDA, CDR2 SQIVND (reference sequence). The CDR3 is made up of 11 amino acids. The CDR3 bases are TGTGCCAGCGGGTCGGAACAGCCCCAGCATTTT. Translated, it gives CASGSEQPQHF.

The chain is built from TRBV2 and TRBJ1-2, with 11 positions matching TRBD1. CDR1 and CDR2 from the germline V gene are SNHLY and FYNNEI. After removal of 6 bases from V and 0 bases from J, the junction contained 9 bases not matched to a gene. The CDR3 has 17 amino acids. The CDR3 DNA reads TGTGCCAGCAGCGGGGACAGGGGGGTTTCTTCTAACTATGGCTACACCTTC. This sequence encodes CASSGDRGVSSNYGYTF. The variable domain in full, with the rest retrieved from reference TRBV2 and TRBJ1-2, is EPEVTQTPSHQVTQMGQEVILRCVPISNHLYFYWYRQILGQKVEFLVSFYNNEISEKSEIFDDQFSVERPDGSNFTLKIRSTKLEDSAMYFCASSGDRGVSSNYGYTFGSGTRLTVV.